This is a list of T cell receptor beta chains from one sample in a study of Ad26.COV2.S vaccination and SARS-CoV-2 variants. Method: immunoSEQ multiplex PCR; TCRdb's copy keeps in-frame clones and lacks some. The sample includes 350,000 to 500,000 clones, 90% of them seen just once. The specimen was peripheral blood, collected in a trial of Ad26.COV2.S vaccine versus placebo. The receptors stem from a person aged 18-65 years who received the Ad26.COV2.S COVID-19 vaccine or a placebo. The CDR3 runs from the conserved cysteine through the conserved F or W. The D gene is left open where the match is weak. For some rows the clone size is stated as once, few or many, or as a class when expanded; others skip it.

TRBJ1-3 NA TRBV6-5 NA CASFGAGNTIYF TGTGCCAGCTTCGGGGCTGGAAACACCATATATTTT
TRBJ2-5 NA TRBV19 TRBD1 CASRRTGGAETQYF TGTGCCAGTAGGAGGACAGGGGGCGCGGAGACCCAGTACTTC
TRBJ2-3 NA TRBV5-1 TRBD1 CASSQGQGRDTQYF TGCGCCAGCAGCCAGGGACAGGGGCGGGATACGCAGTATTTT
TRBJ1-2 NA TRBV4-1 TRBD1 CASSPGQGDGYTF TGCGCCAGCAGCCCCGGACAGGGCGATGGCTACACCTTC
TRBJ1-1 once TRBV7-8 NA CASSLKGGDTEAFF TGTGCCAGCAGCTTAAAAGGGGGGGACACTGAAGCTTTCTTT
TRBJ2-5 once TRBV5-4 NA CASSLWGLQETQYF TGTGCCAGCAGCTTGTGGGGACTCCAAGAGACCCAGTACTTC
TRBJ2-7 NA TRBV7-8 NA CASSFSRRYEQYF TGTGCCAGCAGCTTTTCGAGGAGGTACGAGCAGTACTTC
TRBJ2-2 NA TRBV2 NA CASSVGVAGTTGELFF TGTGCCAGCAGCGTCGGGGTGGCAGGAACAACCGGGGAGCTGTTTTTT
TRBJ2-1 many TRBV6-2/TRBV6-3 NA CASSYSGDSFEEQFF TGTGCCAGCAGTTACTCGGGGGACTCCTTCGAGGAGCAGTTCTTC
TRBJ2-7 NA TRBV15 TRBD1 CATSRLPGGEQYF TGTGCCACCAGCAGACTTCCAGGGGGCGAGCAGTACTTC
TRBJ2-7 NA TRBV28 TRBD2 CASSAVTSGRGYEQYF TGTGCCAGCAGTGCCGTCACTAGCGGGAGGGGTTACGAGCAGTACTTC
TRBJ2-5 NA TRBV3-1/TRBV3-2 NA CASSQVARGQETQYF TGTGCCAGCAGCCAAGTGGCTAGGGGTCAAGAGACCCAGTACTTC
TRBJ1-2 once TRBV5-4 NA CASSLDSANYGYTF TGTGCCAGCAGCTTGGATTCAGCAAACTATGGCTACACCTTC
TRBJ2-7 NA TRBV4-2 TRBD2 CASSQELAESYEQYF TGTGCCAGCAGCCAAGAACTAGCGGAGTCCTACGAGCAGTACTTC